This record covers a single TCR beta chain. CDR1 and CDR2 from the germline V gene are DFQATT and SNEGSKA (reference sequence). The CDR3 consists of 14 residues. V was pared by 0 bases and J by 1 base, with 10 bases between. The entry originates in a study of T-cell reconstitution after alpha-beta-depleted transplantation in children. Unique molecular identifiers were incorporated into the prepared TCRbeta library. TCRdb redid the calling of the PCR reads with MiXCR, one entry per CDR3 protein. The sample holds roughly 220,000 distinct CDR3 sequences; 7.5% to 10% are singletons and the top ten take about 5%.

This TCR was sampled from a human donor who donated a stem cell graft to a child with SCID. The source was PBMCs from the stem cell graft donor, collected from the stem cell graft. The V gene is TRBV20-1, the J gene TRBJ2-7; the D gene could be TRBD1 or TRBD2 (6 bases each). The CDR3: CSAREGGRSYEQYF. In DNA, the CDR3 is TGCAGTGCTAGAGAGGGGGGCAGATCCTACGAGCAGTACTTC.